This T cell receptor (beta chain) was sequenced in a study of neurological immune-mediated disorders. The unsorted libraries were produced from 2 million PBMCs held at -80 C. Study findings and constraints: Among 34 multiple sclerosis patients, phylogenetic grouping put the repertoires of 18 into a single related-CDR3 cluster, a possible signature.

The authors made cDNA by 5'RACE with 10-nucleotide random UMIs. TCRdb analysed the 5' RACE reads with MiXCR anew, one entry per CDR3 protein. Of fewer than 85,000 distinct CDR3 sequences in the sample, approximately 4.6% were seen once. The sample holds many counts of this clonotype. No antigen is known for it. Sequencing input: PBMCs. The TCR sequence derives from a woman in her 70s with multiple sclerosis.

CDR3 in DNA: TGCAGTGCTAGAGATCCCGCCCAGAACACTGAAGCTTTCTTT. Translation: CSARDPAQNTEAFF. The V and J genes are TRBV20-1 and TRBJ1-1; D is unclear. CDR3 length: 14 amino acids. CDR1 and CDR2 from the germline V gene are DFQATT and SNEGSKA (reference sequence). V lost 0 bases and J 1 base, leaving 9 bases between the germline ends.